The 11 T cell receptor beta chains below all came from one sample that was sequenced in a study of PD-1 blockade in classical Hodgkin lymphoma. Specified time point: cycle 4 day 1 (C4D1), after six to seven weeks of nivolumab. Each and every patient relapsed after autologous stem cell transplantation, and patients got differing brentuximab vedotin exposure. Method: immunoSEQ multiplex PCR; TCRdb's copy keeps in-frame clones and lacks some. Of about 24,000 clones in the sample, around 84% were seen once. The starting material was peripheral blood mononuclear cells (PBMCs), obtained before the fourth cycle of nivolumab. The receptors derive from a human donor with classical Hodgkin lymphoma.

This chain uses TRBV5-1 with TRBJ2-1; D unclear. Deletions cut 5 bases from V and 3 bases from J, with 12 bases between. Germline assignment: CDR1 SGHRS and CDR2 YFSETQ. The CDR3 totals 14 residues. The CDR3 nucleotides are TGCGCCAGCAGAGAGGACCGAGACTACAATGAGCAGTTCTTC. This encodes CASREDRDYNEQFF.

This chain connects TRBV20-1 to TRBJ1-4; no firm D call. The CDR3 runs to 11 residues. In germline, CDR1 is DFQATT, CDR2 SNEGSKA (reference sequence). The V and J ends lost 3 bases and 4 bases respectively, with 3 bases between them. The CDR3 region is CSASRNEKLFF. The CDR3 DNA reads TGCAGTGCTAGTCGTAATGAAAAACTGTTTTTT.

The chain couples TRBV28 to TRBJ2-7, with a possible D match to TRBD2 (6 bases). The CDR3 runs to 11 residues. V shed 9 bases and J shed 6 bases, with 12 bases lying between them. Germline-derived CDR1 and CDR2 are MDHEN and SYDVKM. Written as DNA, the CDR3 is TGTGCCAGTGGGACTCGGGCCGAGCAGTACTTC. Its translation is CASGTRAEQYF.

The chain carries TRBV18 and TRBJ2-1; 9 bases are a match to TRBD1. The CDR3 spans 16 residues. Trimming removed 3 bases from V and 10 bases from J; junction bases left unmatched: 13. Germline values: CDR1 KGHSH, CDR2 LQKENI. CDR3 loop: CASSPAGTGWGLEQFF. CDR3 in DNA: TGTGCCAGCTCACCGGCCGGGACAGGGTGGGGATTGGAGCAGTTCTTC.

This chain connects TRBV27 to TRBJ1-2; D call uncertain. V was pared by 8 bases and J by 2 bases, with 12 bases between. CDR3 length: 13 amino acids. Germline CDR1 and CDR2: MNHEY and SMNVEV (reference sequence). CDR3 coding DNA: TGTGCCAGCTCGAGGACCGAGAACTATGGCTACACCTTC. It is translated as CASSRTENYGYTF.

This clone was counted between two and nine times. This chain connects TRBV15 to TRBJ2-2; 14 bases map to TRBD2. CDR1 is LNHNV, CDR2 YYDKDF, per germline (reference sequence). This CDR3 is built from 16 residues. Trimming at V came to 5 bases and at J to 6 bases, leaving 5 bases not matched to a gene. The CDR3 here is CATSGTSGRESGELFF. The CDR3 bases are TGTGCCACCAGCGGGACTAGCGGGAGAGAATCCGGGGAGCTGTTTTTT.

The chain recombines TRBV29-1 with TRBJ2-5; 7 nucleotides agree with TRBD2. CDR3 length equals 14 residues. Germline CDR1 SQVTM, CDR2 ANQGSEA. V gave up 1 base and J gave up 5 bases; unmatched junction bases: 7. DNA of the CDR3: TGCAGCGTTGAAGGTAGCGGGCGGGGGGAGACCCAGTACTTC. Translation: CSVEGSGRGETQYF. Based on the CDR3 plus reference TRBV29-1 and TRBJ2-5, the full variable domain is SAVISQKPSRDICQRGTSLTIQCQVDSQVTMMFWYRQQPGQSLTLIATANQGSEATYESGFVIDKFPISRPNLTFSTLTVSNMSPEDSSIYLCSVEGSGRGETQYFGPGTRLLVL.

This chain uses TRBV28 with TRBJ1-3, with 9 bases fitting TRBD1. CDR3 length: 15 residues. The V gene's germline CDR1 is MDHEN and CDR2 SYDVKM. Trimming took 5 bases from V and 8 from J; bases not matched to a gene: 10. The CDR3 sequence: CASSLPGQGRDTIYF. The CDR3 coding sequence is TGTGCCAGCAGTCTCCCCGGACAGGGGCGGGACACCATATATTTT. Full variable domain (remainder filled in from reference TRBV28 and TRBJ1-3): DVKVTQSSRYLVKRTGEKVFLECVQDMDHENMFWYRQDPGLGLRLIYFSYDVKMKEKGDIPEGYSVSREKKERFSLILESASTNQTSMYLCASSLPGQGRDTIYFGEGSWLTVV.

The chain joins TRBV6-5 to TRBJ1-2; D gene uncertain. Germline V gives CDR1 MNHEY, CDR2 SVGAGI. This CDR3 has 16 residues. The V end was cut by 0 bases, the J end by 8 bases, with 19 bases between. CDR3 nucleotides: TGTGCCAGCAGTTACTCGAGGCAGCCTCTACGCTACGGCTACACCTTC. As protein: CASSYSRQPLRYGYTF.

V gene TRBV2 combines with J gene TRBJ1-1, with a possible D match to TRBD1 (5 bases). V was trimmed by 8 bases and J by 3 bases, leaving 16 bases between them. Germline assignment: CDR1 SNHLY and CDR2 FYNNEI. The CDR3 extends over 14 amino acids. CDR3: CASLTARWDTEAFF. The CDR3, as DNA: TGTGCCAGCCTGACAGCCCGTTGGGACACTGAAGCTTTCTTT.

V is TRBV6-1 and J is TRBJ2-3; D possibly corresponds to TRBD2 (5 bases). V was shortened by 4 bases and J by 0 bases, with 17 bases between the two germline ends. Germline V gene data show CDR1 as MNHNS and CDR2 as SASEGT. This CDR3 has 17 amino acids. Written as DNA, the CDR3 is TGTGCCAGCAGTGCGGACTCCATTCCGACTAGCACAGATACGCAGTATTTT. As protein: CASSADSIPTSTDTQYF.